Listed below are T cell receptor beta chains from one sample, sequenced in a study of T cells in Graves' hyperthyroidism and ophthalmopathy. TCRdb reprocessed the multiplex PCR reads with MiXCR, giving one entry per CDR3 protein. The sample includes 500,000 to 650,000 distinct CDR3 sequences, roughly 15% of them seen just once. The sample taken for sequencing was blood. Receptors originate from a woman in her fifties or sixties with Graves' ophthalmopathy. Each CDR3 is given with its conserved first and last residue. The D gene is left open where the match is weak. Expanded clones are given a class, and other clones once, few, many or no size at all.

v_gene: TRBV28; j_gene: TRBJ2-3; d_gene: NA; abundance: many; CDR3aa: CASSRFREIDTQYF; CDR3nt: TGTGCCAGCAGCCGATTCAGGGAGATAGATACGCAGTATTTT
v_gene: TRBV19; j_gene: TRBJ2-7; d_gene: TRBD2; abundance: many; CDR3aa: CASSLSAGGPDEQYF; CDR3nt: TGTGCCAGTAGTCTTTCCGCGGGAGGGCCGGACGAGCAGTACTTC
v_gene: TRBV20-1; j_gene: TRBJ1-3; d_gene: NA; abundance: many; CDR3aa: CSARDQGGGENTIYF; CDR3nt: TGCAGTGCTAGAGATCAAGGTGGTGGCGAAAACACCATATATTTT
v_gene: TRBV6-7; j_gene: TRBJ2-7; d_gene: NA; abundance: NA; CDR3aa: CASLVAALYEQYF; CDR3nt: TGTGCCAGCCTGGTAGCGGCCCTCTACGAGCAGTACTTC
v_gene: TRBV5-1; j_gene: TRBJ2-1; d_gene: NA; abundance: many; CDR3aa: CASYRMGGEDNEQFF; CDR3nt: TGCGCCAGCTATAGAATGGGGGGCGAGGATAATGAGCAGTTCTTC
v_gene: TRBV28; j_gene: TRBJ2-7; d_gene: NA; abundance: many; CDR3aa: CASSDPAYEQYF; CDR3nt: TGTGCCAGCAGCGACCCTGCCTACGAGCAGTACTTC
v_gene: TRBV7-8; j_gene: TRBJ2-3; d_gene: NA; abundance: many; CDR3aa: CASSLVLGEERRTDTQYF; CDR3nt: TGTGCCAGCAGCTTAGTTTTGGGGGAGGAGAGGAGGACAGATACGCAGTATTTT
v_gene: TRBV29-1; j_gene: TRBJ2-1; d_gene: TRBD2; abundance: many; CDR3aa: CSAWGLVGSYNEQFF; CDR3nt: TGCAGCGCCTGGGGACTAGTTGGTTCCTACAATGAGCAGTTCTTC
v_gene: TRBV2; j_gene: TRBJ2-5; d_gene: NA; abundance: many; CDR3aa: CASSERTETQYF; CDR3nt: TGTGCCAGCAGTGAAAGGACGGAGACCCAGTACTTC
v_gene: TRBV7-2; j_gene: TRBJ1-5; d_gene: TRBD1; abundance: many; CDR3aa: CASSLGQGGSNQPQHF; CDR3nt: TGTGCCAGCAGCTTAGGACAGGGAGGTAGCAATCAGCCCCAGCATTTT
v_gene: TRBV30; j_gene: TRBJ2-1; d_gene: NA; abundance: many; CDR3aa: CAWSVPNNEQFF; CDR3nt: TGTGCCTGGAGTGTACCGAACAATGAGCAGTTCTTC
v_gene: TRBV14; j_gene: TRBJ2-1; d_gene: NA; abundance: many; CDR3aa: CASSPRRERSYNEQFF; CDR3nt: TGTGCCAGCAGCCCACGGAGGGAGAGGTCCTACAATGAGCAGTTCTTC
v_gene: TRBV7-2; j_gene: TRBJ2-7; d_gene: TRBD2; abundance: NA; CDR3aa: CASSTTGTSGRASEQYF; CDR3nt: TGTGCCAGCAGCACGACCGGGACTAGCGGGAGGGCCTCCGAGCAGTACTTC
v_gene: TRBV9; j_gene: TRBJ1-2; d_gene: NA; abundance: NA; CDR3aa: CASSVDVTGSTNYGYTF; CDR3nt: TGTGCCAGCAGCGTAGATGTGACAGGATCCACTAACTATGGCTACACCTTC
v_gene: TRBV14; j_gene: TRBJ2-1; d_gene: TRBD2; abundance: few; CDR3aa: CASSQRLAVISYNEQFF; CDR3nt: TGTGCCAGCAGCCAGAGACTAGCGGTAATCTCCTACAATGAGCAGTTCTTC
v_gene: TRBV10-3; j_gene: TRBJ1-2; d_gene: NA; abundance: NA; CDR3aa: CAISESGGDGYTF; CDR3nt: TGTGCCATCAGTGAGTCGGGGGGAGATGGCTACACCTTC
v_gene: TRBV6-2/TRBV6-3; j_gene: TRBJ2-1; d_gene: TRBD2; abundance: few; CDR3aa: CASSYRAGGWNEQFF; CDR3nt: TGTGCCAGCAGTTACAGAGCGGGAGGGTGGAATGAGCAGTTCTTC
v_gene: TRBV29-1; j_gene: TRBJ2-5; d_gene: TRBD1; abundance: many; CDR3aa: CSVGDREGETQYF; CDR3nt: TGCAGCGTTGGGGACAGGGAGGGAGAGACCCAGTACTTC
v_gene: TRBV7-2; j_gene: TRBJ1-6; d_gene: NA; abundance: few; CDR3aa: CASSLADLLRSPLHF; CDR3nt: TGTGCCAGCAGCTTAGCCGACCTACTTCGGTCACCCCTCCACTTT
v_gene: TRBV10-3; j_gene: TRBJ2-5; d_gene: NA; abundance: many; CDR3aa: CAMGFSQETQYF; CDR3nt: TGTGCCATGGGCTTTTCCCAAGAGACCCAGTACTTC
v_gene: TRBV29-1; j_gene: TRBJ1-3; d_gene: NA; abundance: few; CDR3aa: CSVDERNTIYF; CDR3nt: TGCAGCGTTGACGAAAGGAACACCATATATTTT
v_gene: TRBV19; j_gene: TRBJ2-7; d_gene: NA; abundance: NA; CDR3aa: CASSFGNPYEQYF; CDR3nt: TGTGCCAGTAGTTTCGGGAACCCCTACGAGCAGTACTTC
v_gene: TRBV6-1; j_gene: TRBJ2-1; d_gene: NA; abundance: many; CDR3aa: CASGKSSYNEQFF; CDR3nt: TGTGCCAGCGGGAAGAGCTCCTACAATGAGCAGTTCTTC
v_gene: TRBV19; j_gene: TRBJ2-5; d_gene: NA; abundance: NA; CDR3aa: CASSPTRGTASGQETQYF; CDR3nt: TGTGCCAGTAGTCCCACCCGAGGGACCGCGTCAGGTCAAGAGACCCAGTACTTC
v_gene: TRBV7-2; j_gene: TRBJ2-7; d_gene: TRBD1; abundance: many; CDR3aa: CASSLAVTGWPSEQYF; CDR3nt: TGTGCCAGCAGCTTAGCGGTGACAGGGTGGCCATCCGAGCAGTACTTC
v_gene: TRBV2; j_gene: TRBJ2-5; d_gene: TRBD2; abundance: many; CDR3aa: CASRVAGGPLQETQYF; CDR3nt: TGTGCCAGCAGGGTAGCGGGAGGGCCTCTCCAAGAGACCCAGTACTTC
v_gene: TRBV30; j_gene: TRBJ1-2; d_gene: NA; abundance: many; CDR3aa: CAWSEENYGYTF; CDR3nt: TGTGCCTGGAGTGAGGAGAACTATGGCTACACCTTC
v_gene: TRBV7-9; j_gene: TRBJ1-5; d_gene: TRBD1; abundance: many; CDR3aa: CASSLATGGSNQPQHF; CDR3nt: TGTGCCAGCAGCTTAGCAACAGGGGGTAGCAATCAGCCCCAGCATTTT
v_gene: TRBV11-2; j_gene: TRBJ2-7; d_gene: NA; abundance: many; CDR3aa: CASSLGLVGYEQYF; CDR3nt: TGTGCCAGCAGCTTAGGACTAGTCGGGTACGAGCAGTACTTC
v_gene: TRBV15; j_gene: TRBJ1-4; d_gene: TRBD1; abundance: few; CDR3aa: CATSRRTGVNEKLFF; CDR3nt: TGTGCCACCAGCAGACGGACAGGGGTTAACGAAAAACTGTTTTTT
v_gene: TRBV20-1; j_gene: TRBJ1-6; d_gene: NA; abundance: many; CDR3aa: CSARGTGQGFSPLHF; CDR3nt: TGCAGTGCTAGGGGAACGGGGCAGGGTTTTTCACCCCTCCACTTT
v_gene: TRBV28; j_gene: TRBJ1-3; d_gene: NA; abundance: NA; CDR3aa: CASRSWGPGHTIYF; CDR3nt: TGTGCCAGCAGGAGTTGGGGGCCGGGACACACCATATATTTT
v_gene: TRBV4-2; j_gene: TRBJ1-1; d_gene: TRBD1; abundance: NA; CDR3aa: CASSQGQGFNTEAFF; CDR3nt: TGTGCCAGCAGCCAAGGACAGGGATTTAACACTGAAGCTTTCTTT
v_gene: TRBV7-8; j_gene: TRBJ1-1; d_gene: TRBD1; abundance: NA; CDR3aa: CASSLMTGLITEAFF; CDR3nt: TGTGCCAGCAGCCTTATGACAGGGTTGATCACTGAAGCTTTCTTT
v_gene: TRBV24-1; j_gene: TRBJ2-1; d_gene: TRBD2; abundance: NA; CDR3aa: CATRSTSGNYNEQFF; CDR3nt: TGTGCCACCCGATCGACTAGCGGGAATTACAATGAGCAGTTCTTC
v_gene: TRBV6-2/TRBV6-3; j_gene: TRBJ2-3; d_gene: TRBD2; abundance: many; CDR3aa: CASSYGLAGRADTQYF; CDR3nt: TGTGCCAGCAGCTACGGACTAGCGGGACGGGCAGATACGCAGTATTTT
v_gene: TRBV25-1; j_gene: TRBJ2-1; d_gene: NA; abundance: few; CDR3aa: CASSFASVYNEQFF; CDR3nt: TGTGCCAGCAGTTTCGCTAGCGTCTACAATGAGCAGTTCTTC
v_gene: TRBV28; j_gene: TRBJ1-5; d_gene: TRBD1; abundance: few; CDR3aa: CASRELGTERVNQPQHF; CDR3nt: TGTGCCAGCAGAGAACTCGGGACAGAACGCGTCAATCAGCCCCAGCATTTT
v_gene: TRBV12-3/TRBV12-4; j_gene: TRBJ2-1; d_gene: NA; abundance: few; CDR3aa: CASREIGGTEQFF; CDR3nt: TGTGCCAGCAGGGAAATCGGAGGAACTGAGCAGTTCTTC
v_gene: TRBV28; j_gene: TRBJ2-2; d_gene: NA; abundance: many; CDR3aa: CASRGGSANTGELFF; CDR3nt: TGTGCCAGCAGGGGTGGGAGCGCGAACACCGGGGAGCTGTTTTTT
v_gene: TRBV24-1; j_gene: TRBJ1-2; d_gene: NA; abundance: NA; CDR3aa: CATRDINYGYTF; CDR3nt: TGTGCCACCCGGGACATAAATTATGGCTACACCTTC
v_gene: TRBV12-3/TRBV12-4; j_gene: TRBJ2-2; d_gene: NA; abundance: many; CDR3aa: CASSSDPKNTGELFF; CDR3nt: TGTGCCAGCAGTTCAGACCCTAAGAACACCGGGGAGCTGTTTTTT
v_gene: TRBV18; j_gene: TRBJ1-4; d_gene: NA; abundance: many; CDR3aa: CASSPRSTGLTNEKLFF; CDR3nt: TGTGCCAGCTCACCACGATCTACAGGGTTAACTAATGAAAAACTGTTTTTT
v_gene: TRBV5-6; j_gene: TRBJ2-2; d_gene: TRBD2; abundance: many; CDR3aa: CASSLKTSGTVGELFF; CDR3nt: TGTGCCAGCAGCTTGAAGACTAGCGGGACGGTCGGGGAGCTGTTTTTT
v_gene: TRBV24-1; j_gene: TRBJ2-1; d_gene: TRBD2; abundance: NA; CDR3aa: CATSDTSGRVISGEQFF; CDR3nt: TGTGCCACCAGTGATACTAGCGGGAGGGTCATTTCCGGTGAGCAGTTCTTC
v_gene: TRBV6-2/TRBV6-3; j_gene: TRBJ2-6; d_gene: NA; abundance: NA; CDR3aa: CASSNRDVGSRANVLTF; CDR3nt: TGTGCCAGCAGTAACCGGGACGTCGGTTCTAGGGCCAACGTCCTGACTTTC
v_gene: TRBV7-6; j_gene: TRBJ2-2; d_gene: TRBD1; abundance: many; CDR3aa: CASSLGAGGIGELFF; CDR3nt: TGTGCCAGCAGCTTAGGCGCAGGGGGTATCGGGGAGCTGTTTTTT
v_gene: TRBV20-1; j_gene: TRBJ2-5; d_gene: NA; abundance: many; CDR3aa: CSARDRSGWETQYF; CDR3nt: TGCAGTGCTAGAGATCGGAGCGGTTGGGAGACCCAGTACTTC
v_gene: TRBV12-3/TRBV12-4; j_gene: TRBJ2-1; d_gene: TRBD2; abundance: many; CDR3aa: CASRLAGPEQFF; CDR3nt: TGTGCCAGCAGACTAGCGGGCCCGGAGCAGTTCTTC
v_gene: TRBV6-2/TRBV6-3; j_gene: TRBJ2-1; d_gene: NA; abundance: few; CDR3aa: CASTRGPGNEQFF; CDR3nt: TGTGCCAGCACCCGGGGGCCGGGTAATGAGCAGTTCTTC
v_gene: TRBV12-3/TRBV12-4; j_gene: TRBJ2-3; d_gene: NA; abundance: many; CDR3aa: CASSGTGFSDTQYF; CDR3nt: TGTGCCAGCAGCGGGACTGGGTTCTCGGATACGCAGTATTTT
v_gene: TRBV24-1; j_gene: TRBJ2-1; d_gene: NA; abundance: many; CDR3aa: CATSDRIGQPQNNNEQFF; CDR3nt: TGTGCCACCAGTGATCGAATCGGACAGCCCCAAAATAACAATGAGCAGTTCTTC
v_gene: TRBV19; j_gene: TRBJ1-5; d_gene: NA; abundance: NA; CDR3aa: CASSITPPGTGNQPQHF; CDR3nt: TGTGCCAGTAGTATTACTCCACCCGGGACGGGCAATCAGCCCCAGCATTTT
v_gene: TRBV4-3; j_gene: TRBJ1-6; d_gene: NA; abundance: few; CDR3aa: CASSQVGFSYNSPLHF; CDR3nt: TGCGCCAGCAGCCAAGTGGGGTTCTCCTATAATTCACCCCTCCACTTT
v_gene: TRBV2; j_gene: TRBJ2-1; d_gene: NA; abundance: many; CDR3aa: CASSREVPSFSYNEQFF; CDR3nt: TGTGCCAGCAGTCGTGAAGTTCCATCCTTCTCCTACAATGAGCAGTTCTTC